This T cell receptor beta chain was sequenced in a study of shared clonotypes between healthy human individuals. The assay was immunoSEQ multiplex PCR, and TCRdb's table has in-frame clones only and misses some. Found here are 660,000 or so clones, approximately 96% of them singletons; the top ten hold less than 0.12%. In the naive CD8 group, cells lacked CD45RO and were positively selected for CCR7, so terminally differentiated effector memory CD45RA+ cells were left out. Sequences were obtained from naive CD8+ T cells sorted from blood. The source of this sequence is a woman aged 30 to 39 in good health.

The CDR3 here is CASSRSLAGGPHEQFF. DNA of the CDR3: TGTGCCAGCAGTCGCAGTCTAGCGGGAGGGCCCCATGAGCAGTTCTTC. The chain combines TRBV11-2 with TRBJ2-1, with 12 bases matching TRBD2. Per germline, CDR1 SGHAT and CDR2 FQNNGV. The CDR3 contains 16 residues. The junction had 11 bases not matched to a gene; V was cut back by 6 bases and J by 8 bases.